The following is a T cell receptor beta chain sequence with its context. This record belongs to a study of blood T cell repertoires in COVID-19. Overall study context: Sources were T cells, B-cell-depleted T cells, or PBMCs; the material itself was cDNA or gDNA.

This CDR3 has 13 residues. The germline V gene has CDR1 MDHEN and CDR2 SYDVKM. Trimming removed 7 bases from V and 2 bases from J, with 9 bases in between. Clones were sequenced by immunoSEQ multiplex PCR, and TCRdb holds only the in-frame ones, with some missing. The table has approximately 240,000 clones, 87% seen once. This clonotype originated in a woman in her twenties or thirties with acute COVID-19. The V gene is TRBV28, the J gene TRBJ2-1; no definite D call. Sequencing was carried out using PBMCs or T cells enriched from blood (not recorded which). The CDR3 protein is CASIRDTYNEQFF. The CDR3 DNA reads TGTGCCAGCATCCGTGACACCTACAATGAGCAGTTCTTC.